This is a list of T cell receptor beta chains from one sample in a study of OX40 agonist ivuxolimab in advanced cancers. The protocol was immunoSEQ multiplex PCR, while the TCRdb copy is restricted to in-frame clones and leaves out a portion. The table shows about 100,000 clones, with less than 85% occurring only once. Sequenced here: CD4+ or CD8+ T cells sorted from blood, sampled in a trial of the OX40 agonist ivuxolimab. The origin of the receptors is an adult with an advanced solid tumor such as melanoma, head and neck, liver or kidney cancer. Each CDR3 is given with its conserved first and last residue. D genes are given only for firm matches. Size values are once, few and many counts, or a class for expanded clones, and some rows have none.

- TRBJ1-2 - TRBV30 TGTGCCTGGAGTCAAAAGGGTAACTATGGCTACACCTTC CAWSQKGNYGYTF
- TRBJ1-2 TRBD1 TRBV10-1 TGCGCCAGGATTTTCAGGGCAGGGGGTGGCTACACCTTC CARIFRAGGGYTF
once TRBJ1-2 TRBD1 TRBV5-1 TGCGCCAGCAGCCCCCGGCAGGGGGCGCGGGGCTACACCTTC CASSPRQGARGYTF
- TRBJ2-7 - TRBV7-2 TGTGCCAGCAGCTTAGCCGCAGGGGCGACCTCCGAGCAGTACTTC CASSLAAGATSEQYF
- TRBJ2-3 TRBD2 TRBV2 TGTGCCAGCAGTGAGACTAGCGGGAGGGCCTTTTCTAGCACAGATACGCAGTATTTT CASSETSGRAFSSTDTQYF
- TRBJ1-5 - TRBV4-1 TGCGCCAGCAGCCAAGACGGGGGGCAGCCCCAGCATTTT CASSQDGGQPQHF
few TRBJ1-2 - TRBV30 TGTGCCTGGAGATCCCCCACAGGGTTTCGGGACTATGGCTACACCTTC CAWRSPTGFRDYGYTF
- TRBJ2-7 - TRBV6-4 TGTGCCAGCAGTAACGACAGGATGGGGGAGCAGTACTTC CASSNDRMGEQYF
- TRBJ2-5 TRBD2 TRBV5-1 TGCGCCAGCAGCAACCCCAAAGCGGGGCTTGTCGTGACCCAGTACTTC CASSNPKAGLVVTQYF
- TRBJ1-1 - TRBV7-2 TGTGCCAGCGGCCTACAGGGAGGGATGAACACTGAAGCTTTCTTT CASGLQGGMNTEAFF
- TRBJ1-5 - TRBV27 TGTGCCAGCAGCAGCCAACAGGATAGCAATCAGCCCCAGCATTTT CASSSQQDSNQPQHF
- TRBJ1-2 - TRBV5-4 TGTGCCAGCAGCACACAGGGAACCTATGGCTACACCTTC CASSTQGTYGYTF
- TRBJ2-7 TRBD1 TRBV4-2 TGTGCCAGCAGCCAAGATCGCAGGGGACAGGGGGTCGAGCAGTACTTC CASSQDRRGQGVEQYF
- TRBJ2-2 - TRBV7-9 TGTGCCAGCAGCTTATTCCCGGGAGAGCGGACCGGGGAGCTGTTTTTT CASSLFPGERTGELFF
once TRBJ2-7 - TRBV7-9 TGTGCCAGCAGCCCGAGGGAGTCCTACGAGCAGTACTTC CASSPRESYEQYF
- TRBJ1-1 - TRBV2 TGTGCCAGCAGTAGACAGTTGAACACTGAAGCTTTCTTT CASSRQLNTEAFF
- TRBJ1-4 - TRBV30 TGTGCCTGGAGTGTATTTGAGGGTGGTGAAAAACTGTTTTTT CAWSVFEGGEKLFF
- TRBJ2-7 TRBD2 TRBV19 TGTGCCAGTAGTATAGCGGGGGGAAGCTACGAGCAGTACTTC CASSIAGGSYEQYF
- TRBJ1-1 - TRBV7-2 TGTGCCAGCAGCTTATTATGGGGGGCGGGTGAAGCTTTCTTT CASSLLWGAGEAFF
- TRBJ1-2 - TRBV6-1 TGTGCCAGCTTTGGGGGGGCCTGGGGCTACACCTTC CASFGGAWGYTF
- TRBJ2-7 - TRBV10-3 TGTGCCAGTACCACAGTCTACGGGGAGCAGTACTTC CASTTVYGEQYF
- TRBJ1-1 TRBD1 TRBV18 TGTGCCAGCTCGGTTCGACAGGGGGCATGGGACACTGAAGCTTTCTTT CASSVRQGAWDTEAFF
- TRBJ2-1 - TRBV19 TGTGCCAGTAGTATAAACGACAGGTTATACTACAATGAGCAGTTCTTC CASSINDRLYYNEQFF
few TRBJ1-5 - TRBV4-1 TGCGCCAGCATTGGCGGTCAGCCCCAGCATTTT CASIGGQPQHF
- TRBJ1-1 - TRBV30 TGTGCCTGGAGTGCTGGGGGGAACACTGAAGCTTTCTTT CAWSAGGNTEAFF
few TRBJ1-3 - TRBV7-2 TGTGCCAGCAGACCAGGGCCCTCTGGAAACACCATATATTTT CASRPGPSGNTIYF